Listed below are T cell receptor beta chains from one sample, sequenced in a study of shared clonotypes between healthy human individuals. The assay was immunoSEQ multiplex PCR, and TCRdb's table has in-frame clones only and misses some. The sample includes 550,000 to 700,000 clones, 73% of them seen just once. Sequencing input: memory CD4+ T cells sorted from blood. Receptors were obtained from a woman aged 25 to 39 in good health. Each CDR3 is given with its conserved first and last residue. D genes are given only for firm matches. Where a row states a size, it is once, few, many or the class of an expanded clone; other rows omit it.

clone_size d_call j_call v_call cdr3_aa cdr3_nt
. TRBD2 TRBJ2-3 TRBV2 CASSKLAGGLNTQYF TGTGCCAGCAGTAAACTAGCGGGAGGTTTGAATACGCAGTATTTT
. . TRBJ1-1 TRBV5-1 CASSLGQNNEAFF TGCGCCAGCAGCTTGGGACAGAACAATGAAGCTTTCTTT
few TRBD2 TRBJ2-1 TRBV10-3 CAISLAGAGEQFF TGTGCCATCAGTCTAGCGGGAGCGGGGGAGCAGTTCTTC
. . TRBJ1-2 TRBV11-2 CASSFGQWSGYTF TGTGCCAGCAGCTTTGGGCAGTGGTCAGGCTACACCTTC
. TRBD2 TRBJ2-1 TRBV6-6 CASHPGSGKRNNEQFF TGTGCCAGCCACCCAGGGAGCGGGAAGCGGAACAATGAGCAGTTCTTC
once TRBD1 TRBJ1-1 TRBV7-9 CASSLAGTVVEAFF TGTGCCAGCAGCTTAGCTGGGACAGTTGTGGAAGCTTTCTTT
. . TRBJ2-5 TRBV19 CASSILASVGTQYF TGTGCCAGTAGTATCTTGGCATCCGTTGGGACCCAGTACTTC
. . TRBJ2-1 TRBV28 CASSFIRTYYNEQFF TGTGCCAGCAGTTTCATACGGACCTACTACAATGAGCAGTTCTTC
. TRBD2 TRBJ2-3 TRBV7-3 CASSGTSGSSDTQYF TGTGCCAGCAGCGGCACTAGCGGGAGCTCAGATACGCAGTATTTT
. . TRBJ2-2 TRBV10-2 CASRTRPGPGELFF TGCGCCAGCAGAACGCGTCCGGGCCCCGGGGAGCTGTTTTTT
. TRBD2 TRBJ2-5 TRBV5-1 CASSVLTSDQETQYF TGCGCCAGCAGCGTTTTGACTAGCGATCAAGAGACCCAGTACTTC
. TRBD1 TRBJ2-5 TRBV7-9 CASSFTGTAIETQYF TGTGCCAGCAGCTTCACGGGGACAGCCATAGAGACCCAGTACTTC
. . TRBJ1-2 TRBV29-1 CSVEDLPANYGYTF TGCAGCGTTGAAGATCTACCTGCTAACTATGGCTACACCTTC
. . TRBJ2-2 TRBV18 CASSQQEHTGELFF TGTGCCAGCTCACAACAGGAGCACACCGGGGAGCTGTTTTTT
. . TRBJ2-7 TRBV28 CASSLFGTPSSYEQYF TGTGCCAGCAGTTTATTCGGGACTCCGAGCTCCTACGAGCAGTACTTC
. TRBD2 TRBJ2-3 TRBV19 CASRDPLAGGPQDTQYF TGTGCCAGTAGAGACCCACTAGCGGGAGGGCCTCAAGATACGCAGTATTTT
. TRBD1 TRBJ1-4 TRBV4-1 CASSQKSRDRDEKLFF TGCGCCAGCAGCCAAAAGAGCCGGGACAGAGATGAAAAACTGTTTTTT
. TRBD1 TRBJ2-1 TRBV6-6 CASSYSGTGRNEQFF TGTGCCAGCAGTTACTCTGGGACAGGGCGCAATGAGCAGTTCTTC
. TRBD2 TRBJ2-1 TRBV7-9 CASRGLAGVRQFF TGTGCCAGCCGGGGGCTAGCGGGTGTGCGGCAGTTCTTC
once TRBD2 TRBJ2-7 TRBV28 CASSPYFREGSYEQYF TGTGCCAGCAGTCCCTATTTCCGGGAGGGATCCTACGAGCAGTACTTC
. TRBD2 TRBJ2-3 TRBV4-1 CASSQAGTSGVDTQYF TGCGCCAGCAGCCAAGCCGGGACTAGCGGGGTAGATACGCAGTATTTT
. TRBD2 TRBJ2-7 TRBV13 CASSLSGRDDEQYF TGTGCCAGCAGCTTGAGCGGGAGAGACGACGAGCAGTACTTC
. TRBD1 TRBJ2-1 TRBV5-6 CASSLLGQGPLGDEQFF TGTGCCAGCAGCTTGTTGGGACAGGGGCCTTTGGGGGATGAGCAGTTCTTC
. . TRBJ1-1 TRBV29-1 CSATLWTEAFF TGCAGCGCGACATTATGGACTGAAGCTTTCTTT
. TRBD1 TRBJ1-2 TRBV6-6 CASSYPGGNYGYTF TGTGCCAGCAGTTACCCAGGGGGCAACTATGGCTACACCTTC